The sequence of this TCR beta chain was determined in a study of cytomegalovirus exposure and HLA in healthy donors. Study context: From some 190 million T cells, an earlier analysis saw approximately 110 million unique TCR beta sequences. Study observations and caveats: Presence/absence analyses supposed approximately even sequencing depth among donors.

In regard to this clone: Its antigen is not identified.

The CDR3 consists of 14 residues. Germline V lookup: CDR1 SGHTA, CDR2 FQGNSA. Trimming took 6 bases from V and 8 from J, leaving 19 bases between them. Amplification used 60 Vbeta primers and 13 Jbeta primers. Produced via immunoSEQ multiplex PCR; TCRdb's table is partial and in-frame only. The sample lists 90,000 to 140,000 clones, under 85% occurring once. Material: PBMCs. This clonotype was obtained from a man in his late teens or twenties in good health and CMV-seronegative. The J gene is TRBJ1-1, the V gene TRBV7-2; possibly TRBD1 for D (6 bases). DNA for the CDR3: TGTGCCAGCAGGTTGAGACAGGCGGGCGCGGAAGCTTTCTTT. It encodes CASRLRQAGAEAFF. The whole variable domain, filled in from reference TRBV7-2 and TRBJ1-1, reads GAGVSQSPSNKVTEKGKDVELRCDPISGHTALYWYRQSLGQGLEFLIYFQGNSAPDKSGLPSDRFSAERTGGSVSTLTIQRTQQEDSAVYLCASRLRQAGAEAFFGQGTRLTVV.